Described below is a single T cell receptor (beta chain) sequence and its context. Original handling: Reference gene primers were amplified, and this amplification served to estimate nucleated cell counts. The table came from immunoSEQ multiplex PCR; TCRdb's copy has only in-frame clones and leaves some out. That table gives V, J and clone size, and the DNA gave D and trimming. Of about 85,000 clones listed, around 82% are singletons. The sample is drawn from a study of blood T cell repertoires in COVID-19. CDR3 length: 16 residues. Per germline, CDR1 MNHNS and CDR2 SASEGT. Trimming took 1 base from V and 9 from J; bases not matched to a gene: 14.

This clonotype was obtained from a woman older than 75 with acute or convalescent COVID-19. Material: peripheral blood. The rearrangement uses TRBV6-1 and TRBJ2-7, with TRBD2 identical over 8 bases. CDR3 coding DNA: TGTGCCAGCAGTGAAGGTGACGGGGGGGGCCCCGGGGCGCAGTACTTC. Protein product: CASSEGDGGGPGAQYF.